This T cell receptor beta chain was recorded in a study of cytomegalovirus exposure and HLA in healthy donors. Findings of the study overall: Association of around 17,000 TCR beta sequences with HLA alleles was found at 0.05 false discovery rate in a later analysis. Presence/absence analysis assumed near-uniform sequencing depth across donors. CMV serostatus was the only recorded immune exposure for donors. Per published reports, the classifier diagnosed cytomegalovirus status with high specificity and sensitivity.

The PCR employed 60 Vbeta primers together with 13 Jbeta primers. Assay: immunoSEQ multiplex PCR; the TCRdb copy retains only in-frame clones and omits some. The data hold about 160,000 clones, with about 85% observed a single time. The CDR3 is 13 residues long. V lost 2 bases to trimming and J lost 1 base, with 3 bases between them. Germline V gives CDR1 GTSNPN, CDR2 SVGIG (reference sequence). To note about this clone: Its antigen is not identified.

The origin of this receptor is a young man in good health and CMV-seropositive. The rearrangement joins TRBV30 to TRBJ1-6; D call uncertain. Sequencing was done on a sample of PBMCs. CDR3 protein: CAWSLSYNSPLHF. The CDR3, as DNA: TGTGCCTGGAGTTTATCCTATAATTCACCCCTCCACTTT.